The 21 T cell receptor beta chains listed next were all sequenced from one sample in a study of blood T cells in healthy people across ages. The use of a sample-barcoded 5' primer and a J-beta primer mix characterized a second PCR of about 6 to 12 cycles. TCRdb independently ran MiXCR on the 5' RACE reads; one entry per CDR3 protein. The sample holds 1,800,000 or so distinct CDR3 sequences, roughly two fifths seen once. What was sequenced was blood. These receptors were collected from a human donor in good health.

The chain combines TRBV24-1 with TRBJ1-5; D remains unclear. This CDR3 contains 13 residues. The ends were cut back, 6 bases at V and 6 bases at J, with 11 bases in the middle. Germline V lookup: CDR1 KGHDR, CDR2 SFDVKD. CDR3: CATSQEAGQPQHF. CDR3 DNA: TGTGCCACCAGTCAAGAAGCGGGTCAGCCCCAGCATTTT.

This chain uses TRBV20-1 with TRBJ1-4; the D gene is possibly TRBD1 (5 bases). CDR1 and CDR2 (germline): DFQATT, SNEGSKA (reference sequence). This CDR3 spans 15 amino acids. V was trimmed by 6 bases and J by 8 bases, leaving 22 bases between them. The CDR3 region has the DNA TGCAGTGCACGCGAGACCGGGACTAGGGGCGAAAAACTGTTTTTT. It specifies CSARETGTRGEKLFF.

This clonotype has just a few counts. The chain is built from TRBV28 and TRBJ2-6; tentatively, D is TRBD1 (5 bases). The CDR3 runs to 17 residues. Trimming shortened V by 4 bases and J by 0 bases, and 13 bases separated the two germline ends. Germline CDR1 and CDR2: MDHEN and SYDVKM. The chain's CDR3 is CASSSRRDSSGANVLTF. The CDR3 DNA sequence: TGTGCCAGCAGTTCGCGAAGAGACAGCTCTGGGGCCAACGTCCTGACTTTC.

The rearrangement uses TRBV5-1 and TRBJ1-1; the match to TRBD1 covers 8 bases. With V trimmed by 0 bases and J by 2 bases, 6 bases remained unmatched. CDR1 SGHRS and CDR2 YFSETQ come from the germline V gene. The CDR3 spans 16 residues. The CDR3 sequence: CASSLAAGGFNTEAFF. CDR3 DNA sequence: TGCGCCAGCAGCTTGGCAGCAGGGGGCTTTAACACTGAAGCTTTCTTT. Looking up the rest from reference TRBV5-1 and TRBJ1-1 gives the full variable domain: KAGVTQTPRYLIKTRGQQVTLSCSPISGHRSVSWYQQTPGQGLQFLFEYFSETQRNKGNFPGRFSGRQFSNSRSEMNVSTLELGDSALYLCASSLAAGGFNTEAFFGQGTRLTVV.

V and J are TRBV7-2 and TRBJ2-2; D is perhaps TRBD1 (5 bases). The CDR3 spans 17 residues. CDR1 SGHTA and CDR2 FQGNSA come from the germline V gene. Trimming removed 5 bases from V and 4 bases from J, with 20 bases in between. The CDR3 DNA sequence: TGTGCCAGCAGCCAACCCCACTGGGGCACGGGCACCGGGGAGCTGTTTTTT. Protein: CASSQPHWGTGTGELFF.

The chain carries TRBV12-3 or TRBV12-4 and TRBJ1-2; TRBD1 matches 8 bases. V lost 6 bases to trimming and J lost 8 bases; unmatched junction nucleotides: 8. The CDR3 covers 13 residues. Here the CDR3 DNA reads TGTGCCAGCAGCCCGGGACAGGTTAAAGGCTACACCTTC. This encodes CASSPGQVKGYTF.

This clonotype was counted a few times. Sequence at one end of the junction differs from germline and may be a read error. V gene TRBV13 combines with J gene TRBJ2-3; a possible D gene is TRBD1 (6 bases). Germline V gives CDR1 PRHDT, CDR2 FYEKMQ (reference sequence). This CDR3 contains 15 residues. CDR3 amino acids: CASSLGQLLTDTQYF. CDR3 DNA: TGTGCCAGCAGCCTAGGACAGCTACTCACAGATACGCAGTATTTT.

This clonotype showed up many times. The chain employs TRBV12-3 or TRBV12-4 and TRBJ1-5; no clear D gene. Deletions cut 0 bases from V and 4 bases from J, with 4 bases between. The CDR3 runs to 13 residues. The CDR3 DNA follows: TGTGCCAGCAGTTTAGCAGGGAATCAGCCCCAGCATTTT. It encodes CASSLAGNQPQHF.

Note on this clonotype: A read error may account for a junction end that differs from germline. This sequence joins TRBV28 and TRBJ2-5; D gene uncertain. The CDR3 runs to 11 residues. Germline assignment: CDR1 MDHEN and CDR2 SYDVKM. CDR3 region: CAGSPSETQYF. In DNA form, the CDR3 reads TGTGCCGGCAGTCCCTCGGAGACCCAGTACTTC. The full variable domain, its missing parts supplied by reference TRBV28 and TRBJ2-5, is DVKVTQSSRYLVKRTGEKVFLECVQDMDHENMFWYRQDPGLGLRLIYFSYDVKMKEKGDIPEGYSVSREKKERFSLILESASTNQTSMYLCAGSPSETQYFGPGTRLLVL.

In DNA, the CDR3 is TGTGCCAGCAGTCCCTTAGGAGAGCGGAAGGTAACAGATACGCAGTATTTT. Amino acids: CASSPLGERKVTDTQYF. V usage is TRBV28 and J usage is TRBJ2-3; weak D call: TRBD2 (5 bases). Per germline, CDR1 MDHEN and CDR2 SYDVKM. Between the trimmed V and J ends, which lost 5 bases and 3 bases, there was a span of 21 bases. The CDR3 spans 17 residues.

This rearrangement joins TRBV4-2 to TRBJ2-5, with 7 bases aligning to TRBD2. With V trimmed by 4 bases and J by 3 bases, 17 bases remained unmatched. CDR3 length: 18 residues. Germline CDR1 and CDR2: LGHNA and YNFKEQ. The CDR3 DNA is TGTGCCAGCAGCCCCCTTAAGGTAGGGCTAGCGGTTGAAGAGACCCAGTACTTC. It yields the protein CASSPLKVGLAVEETQYF.

This chain joins TRBV20-1 and TRBJ2-1; TRBD2 aligns across 8 bases. The CDR3 is 15 residues long. Trimming cost V 3 bases and J 2 bases; bases outside gene matches: 6. CDR1 is DFQATT, CDR2 SNEGSKA, per germline (reference sequence). This CDR3 reads CSARGIGGAYNEQFF. DNA for the CDR3: TGCAGTGCTAGGGGGATCGGGGGGGCCTACAATGAGCAGTTCTTC.

The rearrangement links TRBV6-5 to TRBJ2-2; weak D call: TRBD1 (6 bases). From germline, CDR1 is MNHEY and CDR2 SVGAGI. The germline V and J ends were trimmed by 8 bases and 6 bases, with 19 bases remaining between them. The CDR3 runs to 15 residues. CDR3 nucleotides: TGTGCCAGCTTGATCGCGATGGGGGCCCCCGGGGAGCTGTTTTTT. As protein: CASLIAMGAPGELFF.

This clonotype was found a few times. CDR3 residues: CATNRVAGTSPLHF. Written as DNA, the CDR3 is TGTGCCACGAATCGGGTGGCAGGGACTTCACCCCTCCACTTT. The chain has TRBV15 and TRBJ1-6, with D maybe TRBD1 (5 bases). CDR1 is LNHNV, CDR2 YYDKDF, per germline (reference sequence). Trimming left V 9 bases short and J 9 bases short, with 18 bases between. The CDR3 consists of 14 residues.

In its sample, this clonotype was seen a few times. V gene TRBV10-3 combines with J gene TRBJ2-1; perhaps TRBD2 as D (6 bases). This CDR3 comprises 12 residues. Trimming removed 1 base at V and 8 bases at J, with 6 bases between. Germline V lookup: CDR1 ENHRY, CDR2 SYGVKD. The CDR3 nucleotides read TGTGCCATCAGTGAGTGGGGGGATGAGCAGTTCTTC. Translation: CAISEWGDEQFF.

V is TRBV4-1 and J is TRBJ1-2; 9 nucleotides match TRBD1. V lost 3 bases to trimming and J lost 2 bases; unmatched junction nucleotides: 4. Per germline, CDR1 MGHRA and CDR2 YSYEKL. The CDR3 is 15 amino acids. CDR3 protein: CASSQMTGGNYGYTF. DNA of the CDR3: TGCGCCAGCAGCCAGATGACAGGGGGGAACTATGGCTACACCTTC.

This clonotype was picked up a small number of times. This chain joins TRBV27 and TRBJ2-1; TRBD1 is a possible D gene (5 bases). The CDR3 has 15 amino acids. The germline CDR1 and CDR2 sequences are MNHEY and SMNVEV (reference sequence). Trimming took off 6 bases at V and 2 bases at J, with 14 bases between the two ends. CDR3 region: CASSPDSNPYNEQFF. The CDR3 DNA reads TGTGCCAGCAGCCCTGACAGTAACCCCTACAATGAGCAGTTCTTC.

The rearrangement uses TRBV6-2 or TRBV6-3 and TRBJ2-7; D not resolved. The CDR3 runs 13 residues. Trimming cost V 5 bases and J 5 bases, with 13 bases left between them. Germline V CDR1 and CDR2: MNHEY, SVGEGT. CDR3: CASSQRTWDEQYF. DNA for the CDR3: TGTGCCAGCAGTCAAAGGACGTGGGACGAGCAGTACTTC.

This clonotype has only a few counts. This chain links TRBV20-1 with TRBJ2-5; 11 bases map to TRBD2. The CDR3 contains 15 residues. V was clipped by 0 bases and J by 5 bases; unmatched bases: 5. Germline CDR1 is DFQATT and CDR2 is SNEGSKA (reference sequence). Here the CDR3 reads CSARDGLAGGETQYF. The CDR3 nucleotides read TGCAGTGCTAGAGATGGGCTAGCGGGGGGTGAGACCCAGTACTTC.

This clonotype has just a few counts. The chain links TRBV6-6 to TRBJ1-6; weak D call: TRBD1 (5 bases). The CDR3 runs to 16 residues. Germline assignment: CDR1 MNHNY and CDR2 SVGAGI (reference sequence). Trimming pared 2 bases from V and 7 bases from J, leaving 15 bases between. CDR3 residues: CASSYGGISWNSPLHF. DNA for the CDR3: TGTGCCAGCAGTTACGGGGGAATATCATGGAATTCACCCCTCCACTTT.

V gene TRBV7-2 combines with J gene TRBJ2-1; 8 bases agree with TRBD2. Germline loops: CDR1 SGHTA, CDR2 FQGNSA. Trimming removed 0 bases from V and 6 bases from J; junction bases left unmatched: 4. The CDR3 sequence is 15 residues long. DNA for the CDR3: TGTGCCAGCAGCTTAGCCGGGACTAGGACCAATGAGCAGTTCTTC. Amino acid sequence: CASSLAGTRTNEQFF.